Listed below are T cell receptor beta chains from one sample, sequenced in a study of CD8+ T cells in alopecia areata. Assay used: immunoSEQ multiplex PCR; TCRdb lists only in-frame clones, some missing. The sample records about 42,000 clones, 50% to 70% being singletons. The sequencing used CD8+ T cells sorted from blood, collected at week 4, from a patient treated with tofacitinib. These TCRs come from a human donor with alopecia areata. CDR3s include the opening cysteine and the closing phenylalanine or tryptophan. Each record gives: CDR3 DNA, CDR3 protein, clone size, J gene, V gene, D gene. A D gene is named only where the DNA matches it firmly. Part of the rows lack a size; the others show once, few, many or a class for expanded clones.

CDR3 DNA: TGTGCCAGCAGCTTGGACAGGAACAATGGCTACACCTTC
CDR3 protein: CASSLDRNNGYTF
clone size: once
J gene: TRBJ1-2
V gene: TRBV7-9
D gene: TRBD1

CDR3 DNA: TGCAGCGCCCTATCTGGGGCCAACGTCCTGACTTTC
CDR3 protein: CSALSGANVLTF
clone size: NA
J gene: TRBJ2-6
V gene: TRBV29-1
D gene: NA

CDR3 DNA: TGTGCCAGCAGCCTGGGTGGGGATTCACCCCTCCACTTT
CDR3 protein: CASSLGGDSPLHF
clone size: NA
J gene: TRBJ1-6
V gene: TRBV5-6
D gene: NA

CDR3 DNA: TGCAGCGAGAATCGAGGACACACGATCTATGGCTACACCTTC
CDR3 protein: CSENRGHTIYGYTF
clone size: NA
J gene: TRBJ1-2
V gene: TRBV29-1
D gene: NA

CDR3 DNA: TGTGCCTGGGGTCTCGGGACAGGGTTGGACGAGCAGTACTTC
CDR3 protein: CAWGLGTGLDEQYF
clone size: NA
J gene: TRBJ2-7
V gene: TRBV30
D gene: TRBD1

CDR3 DNA: TGTGCCAGCAGCCTCTCGGGACAGGGTTACGAGCAGTACTTC
CDR3 protein: CASSLSGQGYEQYF
clone size: NA
J gene: TRBJ2-7
V gene: TRBV14
D gene: TRBD1

CDR3 DNA: TGCGCCAGCAGCCAAACTACTGGGTACGAGCAGTACTTC
CDR3 protein: CASSQTTGYEQYF
clone size: NA
J gene: TRBJ2-7
V gene: TRBV4-3
D gene: NA

CDR3 DNA: TGTGCCAGTAGTATAACGGCGGGCGAGCAGTACTTC
CDR3 protein: CASSITAGEQYF
clone size: NA
J gene: TRBJ2-7
V gene: TRBV19
D gene: NA

CDR3 DNA: TGTGCCAGTAGTATAGAGGCGGTCTTAGGCAATCAGCCCCAGCATTTT
CDR3 protein: CASSIEAVLGNQPQHF
clone size: once
J gene: TRBJ1-5
V gene: TRBV19
D gene: NA

CDR3 DNA: TGTGCCAGCAGTTTCCAGAATCAGCCCCAGCATTTT
CDR3 protein: CASSFQNQPQHF
clone size: medium-sized
J gene: TRBJ1-5
V gene: TRBV27
D gene: NA

CDR3 DNA: TGTGCCAGCAGTTACGAGGATGGATCAGAAGCTTTCTTT
CDR3 protein: CASSYEDGSEAFF
clone size: NA
J gene: TRBJ1-1
V gene: TRBV6-5
D gene: NA

CDR3 DNA: TGTGCCTGGAGTGTAAGTGGGAATGAGCAGTTCTTC
CDR3 protein: CAWSVSGNEQFF
clone size: NA
J gene: TRBJ2-1
V gene: TRBV30
D gene: NA

CDR3 DNA: TGCGCCAGCAGCCAAGTTACAGGGGCAGACTATGGCTACACCTTC
CDR3 protein: CASSQVTGADYGYTF
clone size: few
J gene: TRBJ1-2
V gene: TRBV4-1
D gene: TRBD1

CDR3 DNA: TGCGCCAGCAGGGACGCGGTCACAGATACGCAGTATTTT
CDR3 protein: CASRDAVTDTQYF
clone size: NA
J gene: TRBJ2-3
V gene: TRBV4-3
D gene: NA

CDR3 DNA: TGCGCCAGCAGCGAGGACCTGAGCGGGGGCCCCCAGCATTTT
CDR3 protein: CASSEDLSGGPQHF
clone size: NA
J gene: TRBJ1-5
V gene: TRBV5-1
D gene: NA

CDR3 DNA: TGTGCCAGCAGTCCAGCAACTAGCGGGGGGCCTCGCTCCTACGAGCAGTACTTC
CDR3 protein: CASSPATSGGPRSYEQYF
clone size: many
J gene: TRBJ2-7
V gene: TRBV28
D gene: TRBD2

CDR3 DNA: TGTGCCAGCAGGGGACAGGGGGCGTTTGCTTCTGGGGCCAACGTCCTGACTTTC
CDR3 protein: CASRGQGAFASGANVLTF
clone size: few
J gene: TRBJ2-6
V gene: TRBV2
D gene: TRBD1

CDR3 DNA: TGCAGTGCTGATCAGGAAGGCGAGCAGTACTTC
CDR3 protein: CSADQEGEQYF
clone size: NA
J gene: TRBJ2-7
V gene: TRBV20-1
D gene: NA

CDR3 DNA: TGTGCCAGCAGCAAAGACAGGACAGATACGCAGTATTTT
CDR3 protein: CASSKDRTDTQYF
clone size: medium-sized
J gene: TRBJ2-3
V gene: TRBV21-1
D gene: NA

CDR3 DNA: TGCAGCGTTGACCTACCGAGCACTGAAGCTTTCTTT
CDR3 protein: CSVDLPSTEAFF
clone size: few
J gene: TRBJ1-1
V gene: TRBV29-1
D gene: NA

CDR3 DNA: TGTGCCGGCCTAAACACCGGGGAGCTGTTTTTT
CDR3 protein: CAGLNTGELFF
clone size: NA
J gene: TRBJ2-2
V gene: TRBV30
D gene: NA

CDR3 DNA: TGTGCCTGGAGTGCCGGGAATCAGCCCCAGCATTTT
CDR3 protein: CAWSAGNQPQHF
clone size: NA
J gene: TRBJ1-5
V gene: TRBV30
D gene: NA

CDR3 DNA: TGTGCCAGCAGCGTAGACCCCTCTCTAGCGGGGGGTGGCACAGATACGCAGTATTTT
CDR3 protein: CASSVDPSLAGGGTDTQYF
clone size: NA
J gene: TRBJ2-3
V gene: TRBV9
D gene: TRBD2

CDR3 DNA: TGTGCCTGGAGTATCGGACCGGGACAGGGGGCCTACAATGAGCAGTTCTTC
CDR3 protein: CAWSIGPGQGAYNEQFF
clone size: NA
J gene: TRBJ2-1
V gene: TRBV30
D gene: TRBD1

CDR3 DNA: TGTGCCAGCAGTTTTCCACAGGGGGCGCGGCATGGCTACACCTTC
CDR3 protein: CASSFPQGARHGYTF
clone size: NA
J gene: TRBJ1-2
V gene: TRBV28
D gene: TRBD1

CDR3 DNA: TGCGCCAGCAGCCGAGTGACAGGGGGCACTGAAGCTTTCTTT
CDR3 protein: CASSRVTGGTEAFF
clone size: NA
J gene: TRBJ1-1
V gene: TRBV4-1
D gene: TRBD1

CDR3 DNA: TGTGCCAGTAGTATAGTCAGCGGGCCGAACACTGAAGCTTTCTTT
CDR3 protein: CASSIVSGPNTEAFF
clone size: few
J gene: TRBJ1-1
V gene: TRBV19
D gene: NA

CDR3 DNA: TGTGCCAGTAGTACAGGGACTAGCTCCTACAATGAGCAGTTCTTC
CDR3 protein: CASSTGTSSYNEQFF
clone size: NA
J gene: TRBJ2-1
V gene: TRBV19
D gene: TRBD2

CDR3 DNA: TGTGCCAGCAGTGACGGGGGTCGTACCCAGTACTTC
CDR3 protein: CASSDGGRTQYF
clone size: NA
J gene: TRBJ2-5
V gene: TRBV25-1
D gene: NA

CDR3 DNA: TGTGCCAGTAGCGATCCTCGAGAGGAAGCTTTCTTT
CDR3 protein: CASSDPREEAFF
clone size: NA
J gene: TRBJ1-1
V gene: TRBV19
D gene: NA

CDR3 DNA: TGCGCCAGCAGTGAGAATAGGAACACCGGGGAGCTGTTTTTT
CDR3 protein: CASSENRNTGELFF
clone size: NA
J gene: TRBJ2-2
V gene: TRBV10-2
D gene: NA

CDR3 DNA: TGCAGCGTTGCAGGGGGCAGAAACACTGAAGCTTTCTTT
CDR3 protein: CSVAGGRNTEAFF
clone size: NA
J gene: TRBJ1-1
V gene: TRBV29-1
D gene: TRBD1

CDR3 DNA: TGCAGCACCGACGGGGGCCCCGGGACAGGGAACTATGGCTACACCTTC
CDR3 protein: CSTDGGPGTGNYGYTF
clone size: NA
J gene: TRBJ1-2
V gene: TRBV29-1
D gene: TRBD1

CDR3 DNA: TGTGCCAGCTCGAACGGGGGGACCTACAATGAGCAGTTCTTC
CDR3 protein: CASSNGGTYNEQFF
clone size: NA
J gene: TRBJ2-1
V gene: TRBV7-3
D gene: TRBD2

CDR3 DNA: TGTGCCAACCACCGGGGACAGACGAGGGGCACTGAAGCTTTCTTT
CDR3 protein: CANHRGQTRGTEAFF
clone size: NA
J gene: TRBJ1-1
V gene: TRBV2
D gene: TRBD1

CDR3 DNA: TGTGCCAGCAGAGGCGGATTTACCCCTAACTATGGCTACACCTTC
CDR3 protein: CASRGGFTPNYGYTF
clone size: NA
J gene: TRBJ1-2
V gene: TRBV7-3
D gene: NA

CDR3 DNA: TGTGCCAGCAGGCTAGATGGGACCTACTCCTACGAGCAGTACTTC
CDR3 protein: CASRLDGTYSYEQYF
clone size: large
J gene: TRBJ2-7
V gene: TRBV7-9
D gene: NA

CDR3 DNA: TGCAGTGGGGCGAACACCGGGGAGCTGTTTTTT
CDR3 protein: CSGANTGELFF
clone size: NA
J gene: TRBJ2-2
V gene: TRBV20-1
D gene: NA

CDR3 DNA: TGTGCCTGGAGACGAGGGCCGAGTGAAGCTTTCTTT
CDR3 protein: CAWRRGPSEAFF
clone size: NA
J gene: TRBJ1-1
V gene: TRBV30
D gene: NA

CDR3 DNA: TGCAGCGTTTACCGGGACAGGGGCAACGAGCAGTACTTC
CDR3 protein: CSVYRDRGNEQYF
clone size: NA
J gene: TRBJ2-7
V gene: TRBV29-1
D gene: TRBD1

CDR3 DNA: TGTGCCAGCAGCGTAGCTGAGGGGGCTCCCGTGGACGAGCAGTACTTC
CDR3 protein: CASSVAEGAPVDEQYF
clone size: NA
J gene: TRBJ2-7
V gene: TRBV9
D gene: TRBD1

CDR3 DNA: TGCAGCGTTGATCACTCGACAAATGGCTACACCTTC
CDR3 protein: CSVDHSTNGYTF
clone size: few
J gene: TRBJ1-2
V gene: TRBV29-1
D gene: NA

CDR3 DNA: TGTGCCTGGAGGGACAGGGGGCAAACTGAAGCTTTCTTT
CDR3 protein: CAWRDRGQTEAFF
clone size: NA
J gene: TRBJ1-1
V gene: TRBV30
D gene: TRBD1

CDR3 DNA: TGCGCCAGCAGCTTGGAGCCAGCGGGGTCTACAGATACGCAGTATTTT
CDR3 protein: CASSLEPAGSTDTQYF
clone size: NA
J gene: TRBJ2-3
V gene: TRBV5-1
D gene: TRBD2

CDR3 DNA: TGTGCCTGGAGTGTACCAGGGGTCAGGAATACGCAGTATTTT
CDR3 protein: CAWSVPGVRNTQYF
clone size: few
J gene: TRBJ2-3
V gene: TRBV30
D gene: NA

CDR3 DNA: TGTGCCAGCAGTGCTGGTCGTTCTGGCACAGATACGCAGTATTTT
CDR3 protein: CASSAGRSGTDTQYF
clone size: NA
J gene: TRBJ2-3
V gene: TRBV2
D gene: NA

CDR3 DNA: TGTGCCAGCAGTCTCGACGGAACCAATCAGCCCCAGCATTTT
CDR3 protein: CASSLDGTNQPQHF
clone size: few
J gene: TRBJ1-5
V gene: TRBV6-5
D gene: NA

CDR3 DNA: TGTGCCAGCAGCTCTGGACAGACGCTCTATGGCTACACCTTC
CDR3 protein: CASSSGQTLYGYTF
clone size: NA
J gene: TRBJ1-2
V gene: TRBV11-2
D gene: NA

CDR3 DNA: TGTGCCACCAGCAGAGAACATCGCGGAAGCTACGAGCAGTACTTC
CDR3 protein: CATSREHRGSYEQYF
clone size: few
J gene: TRBJ2-7
V gene: TRBV15
D gene: NA

CDR3 DNA: TGTGCCTGGAGCGACAGGAACACTGAAGCTTTCTTT
CDR3 protein: CAWSDRNTEAFF
clone size: NA
J gene: TRBJ1-1
V gene: TRBV30
D gene: NA